A selection of T cell receptor beta chains follows, all from one sample in a study of T cells after yellow fever vaccination. TCRdb passed the 5' RACE reads through MiXCR, listing each CDR3 protein once. Here the sample spans roughly 500,000 distinct CDR3 sequences, 15% to 20% being singletons. Sequences were derived from PBMCs, sampled 15 days after the yellow fever booster vaccination. Source of these receptors: a man aged 30 to 39 who received the YFV17D yellow fever vaccine. Both conserved end residues are part of each CDR3. A D gene is named only where the DNA matches it firmly. The size field is filled for only some rows; it gives once, few, many or a size class.

J gene | D gene | V gene | clone size | CDR3 DNA | CDR3 protein
TRBJ1-2 | TRBD1 | TRBV10-2 | - | TGCGCCAGCACTACGGACAGGTCGTCGAGCTATGGCTACACCTTC | CASTTDRSSSYGYTF
TRBJ2-3 | - | TRBV10-3 | few | TGTGCCACAAAAGGCAGCTTAGCAGATACGCAGTATTTT | CATKGSLADTQYF
TRBJ2-1 | - | TRBV5-4 | - | TGTGCCAGCAGCGAGGGACCAAGCTTCGGAGATGAGCAGTTCTTC | CASSEGPSFGDEQFF
TRBJ2-5 | TRBD2 | TRBV20-1 | few | TGCAGTGCTAGAGGGACTAGCGGGAGGGCCCAGACCCAGTACTTC | CSARGTSGRAQTQYF
TRBJ2-5 | - | TRBV7-9 | - | TGTGCCAGCAGCCCGGCCTTCGGGAAAGAGACCCAGTACTTC | CASSPAFGKETQYF
TRBJ2-1 | TRBD2 | TRBV12-3/TRBV12-4 | - | TGTGCCAGCAGTTTAGAAGGCGGGAGGCTGGGTAATGAGCAGTTCTTC | CASSLEGGRLGNEQFF
TRBJ1-1 | - | TRBV20-1 | few | TGCAGTGCTACCTCGGGGGGAATGAACACTGAAGCTTTCTTT | CSATSGGMNTEAFF
TRBJ2-1 | - | TRBV20-1 | - | TGCAGTGCTAGGTCCGACAATGAGCAGTTCTTC | CSARSDNEQFF
TRBJ2-7 | - | TRBV29-1 | - | TGCAGCGTTAACGACAGGCCTTTGGGCGAGCAGTACTTC | CSVNDRPLGEQYF
TRBJ2-7 | TRBD1 | TRBV4-3 | - | TGCGCCAGCAGCCCAAGTGACAGGGGTTTGGTGCAGTACTTC | CASSPSDRGLVQYF
TRBJ1-4 | TRBD1 | TRBV10-3 | - | TGTGCCATCAGTGACCCCGGGACAGGATATGAAAAACTGTTTTTT | CAISDPGTGYEKLFF
TRBJ2-3 | - | TRBV29-1 | - | TGCAGCGTTGAAGCAGAACCAGATACGCAGTATTTT | CSVEAEPDTQYF
TRBJ2-2 | - | TRBV7-2 | - | TGTGCCAGCAGCTTCAGCAGTTTGAACACCGGGGAGCTGTTTTTT | CASSFSSLNTGELFF
TRBJ2-5 | TRBD2 | TRBV29-1 | few | TGCAGCGTTGAGGAGACGGGAGGCCGAGAGACCCAGTACTTC | CSVEETGGRETQYF
TRBJ1-1 | - | TRBV6-5 | - | TGTGCCAGCAGTTACTCGAAACTTATGAACACTGAAGCTTTCTTT | CASSYSKLMNTEAFF
TRBJ2-1 | - | TRBV7-7 | few | TGTGCTAGCAGCTTAGTTTATTCCGCGTACAATGAGCAGTTCTTC | CASSLVYSAYNEQFF
TRBJ2-2 | - | TRBV6-1 | - | TGTGCCAGCAGTACGTCTGCCGAGACCGGGGAGCTGTTTTTT | CASSTSAETGELFF
TRBJ2-2 | TRBD2 | TRBV20-1 | few | TGCAGTGCTAGGAGGACTAGCGGGACCGGGGAGCTGTTTTTT | CSARRTSGTGELFF
TRBJ2-7 | - | TRBV7-6 | few | TGTGCCAGCAGCTCATCCTCCGGGACATCAAACGAGCAGTACTTC | CASSSSSGTSNEQYF
TRBJ2-5 | - | TRBV20-1 | - | TGCAGTGCGATCAGGGGATCGGACGAGACCCAGTACTTC | CSAIRGSDETQYF
TRBJ2-1 | TRBD2 | TRBV19 | - | TGTGCCAGTAGTGATCAGGGACTAGCAGCCTACAATGAGCAGTTCTTC | CASSDQGLAAYNEQFF
TRBJ2-2 | - | TRBV5-4 | - | TGTGCCAGCAGCTTGGTGTCCGCTGCCACCGGGGAGCTGTTTTTT | CASSLVSAATGELFF
TRBJ2-2 | - | TRBV7-9 | few | TGTGCCAGCAACGGCGGACAGTTCGGGGAGCTGTTTTTT | CASNGGQFGELFF
TRBJ2-1 | - | TRBV20-1 | - | TGCAGTGGAGGACGGGAGTACGACAATGAGCAGTTCTTC | CSGGREYDNEQFF
TRBJ2-7 | TRBD2 | TRBV5-1 | few | TGCGCCAGCAGCCCCCGACTAGCGGGATTCGACGAGCAGTACTTC | CASSPRLAGFDEQYF
TRBJ2-1 | TRBD2 | TRBV29-1 | - | TGCTCATCCCCCGACCAGCGGGACTACAATGAGCAGTTCTTC | CSSPDQRDYNEQFF
TRBJ2-1 | - | TRBV10-3 | - | TGTGCCATCAGTGAGATGGGAAATGAGCAGTTCTTC | CAISEMGNEQFF
TRBJ2-7 | TRBD2 | TRBV18 | few | TGTGCCAGCTCACAGACTAGCGGCTACGAGCAGTACTTC | CASSQTSGYEQYF